The T cell receptor (beta chain) described here comes from a study of regulatory T cells in long-lasting Graves disease. Study results and caveats: TRBV28, TRBJ1-2 and TRBJ2-5 were segments that persistent disease favored. New patients shared fewer public clonotypes (966) than persistent patients did (roughly 2,500).

CDR1 and CDR2 from the germline V gene are SNHLY and FYNNEI. The CDR3 has 10 amino acids. V shed 6 bases, J shed 9 bases, and the junction held 1 base outside the gene matches. Relying on iRepertoire HTBI primers and Arm-PCR of CDR3 regions, the team built TCR beta libraries. TCRdb redid the calling of the multiplex PCR reads with MiXCR, one entry per CDR3 protein. The sample carries 400,000 to 500,000 distinct CDR3 sequences, under 15% recorded once. As to this clonotype: Its antigen is undetermined.

Time point specified: newly diagnosed GD, antithyroid drugs for less than 3 months. TCR sequences were obtained from RNA taken from PBMCs. The same sample was also studied in work on T cells in Graves' hyperthyroidism and ophthalmopathy. According to that study: Graves' hyperthyroidism was deemed stable given no ophthalmopathy progression within 18 months.

The genes are TRBV2 and TRBJ2-7; 8 positions match TRBD1. Sequenced material: peripheral blood mononuclear cells (PBMCs), taken at new diagnosis, from a patient treated with antithyroid drugs. This TCR was sampled from a woman in her 30s with Graves disease. The DNA for the CDR3 is TGTGCCAGCAGACAGGGGGGGCAGTACTTC. It specifies CASRQGGQYF.